The clone carrying this TCR beta chain has a handful of counts. This entry comes from a study of spatial heterogeneity in lung cancer. Study overall: The donors, 72 patients with untreated early-stage non-small cell lung cancer, provided the samples. Taken at a median of about 2 years after resection, follow-up PBMC samples underwent sequencing when available. More than 9.5 raw reads, on average, carried each unique TCR and UMI combination.

As to time point: blood at routine non-recurrence follow-up after resection. Whole RNA obtained from tumor, nontumor lung or frozen PBMC underwent sequencing without sorting. Per the germline V gene, CDR1 is ENHRY and CDR2 is SYGVKD. Trimming removed 4 bases from V and 6 bases from J; junction bases left unmatched: 6. The CDR3 has 14 residues. TCRdb recomputed calls from the 5' RACE reads with MiXCR, one row per CDR3 protein. Of about 120,000 distinct CDR3 sequences listed, 10% to 12% were seen once; the top ten hold more than 20%. The V and J genes are TRBV10-3 and TRBJ1-1; 9 bases match TRBD1. The specimen comprised PBMCs, sampled at follow-up. The TCR comes from a female donor with early-stage non-small cell lung cancer. The CDR3 spells CAISAGQGGPEAFF. Written as DNA, the CDR3 is TGTGCCATCAGTGCGGGACAGGGAGGTCCTGAAGCTTTCTTT.